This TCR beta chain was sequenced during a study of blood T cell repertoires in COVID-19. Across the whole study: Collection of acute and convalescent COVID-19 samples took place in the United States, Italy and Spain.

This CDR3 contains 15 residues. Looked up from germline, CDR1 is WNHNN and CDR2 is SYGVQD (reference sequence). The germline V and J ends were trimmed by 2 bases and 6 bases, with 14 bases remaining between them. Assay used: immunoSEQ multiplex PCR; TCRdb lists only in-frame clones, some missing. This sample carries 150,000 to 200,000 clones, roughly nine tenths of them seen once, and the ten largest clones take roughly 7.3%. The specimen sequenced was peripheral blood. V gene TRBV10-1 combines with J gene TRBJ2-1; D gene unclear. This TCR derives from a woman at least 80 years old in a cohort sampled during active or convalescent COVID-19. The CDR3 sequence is CASSETIYGSNEQFF. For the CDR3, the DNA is TGCGCCAGCAGTGAGACCATCTACGGGTCCAATGAGCAGTTCTTC.